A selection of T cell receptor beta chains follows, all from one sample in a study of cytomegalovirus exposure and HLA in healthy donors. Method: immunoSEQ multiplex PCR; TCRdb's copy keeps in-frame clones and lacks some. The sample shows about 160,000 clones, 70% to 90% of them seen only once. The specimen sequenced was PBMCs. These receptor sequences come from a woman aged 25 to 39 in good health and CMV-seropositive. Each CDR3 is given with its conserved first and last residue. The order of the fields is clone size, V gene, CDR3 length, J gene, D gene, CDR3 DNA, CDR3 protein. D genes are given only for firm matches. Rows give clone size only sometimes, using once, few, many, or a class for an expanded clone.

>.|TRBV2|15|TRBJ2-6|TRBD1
TGTGCCAGCAGGATACAGGGGGATGGGGCCAACGTCCTGACTTTC
CASRIQGDGANVLTF
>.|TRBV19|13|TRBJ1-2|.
TGTGCCAGTACAGGGCCAGTTAGCTATGGCTACACCTTC
CASTGPVSYGYTF
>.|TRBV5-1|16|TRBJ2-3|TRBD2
TGCGCCAGCAGCCCGGTCAGCGGGGCGTTAACAGATACGCAGTATTTT
CASSPVSGALTDTQYF
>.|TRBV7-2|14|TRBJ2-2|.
TGTGCCAGCAGCCGGTATCCTAACACCGGGGAGCTGTTTTTT
CASSRYPNTGELFF
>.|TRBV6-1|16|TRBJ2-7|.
TGTGCCAGCAGTGAATTATCAATCGACTCTTACTACGAGCAGTACTTC
CASSELSIDSYYEQYF
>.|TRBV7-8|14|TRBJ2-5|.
TGTGCCAGCAGCGCGGTTTCTAGCGAAGAGACCCAGTACTTC
CASSAVSSEETQYF
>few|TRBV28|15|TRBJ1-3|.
TGTGCCAGCAGCTTAGACACGATCTCTGGAAACACCATATATTTT
CASSLDTISGNTIYF
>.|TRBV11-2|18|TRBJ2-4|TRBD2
TGTGCCAGCAGCCCCGTACTGGGGCTAGCGGGGGACAAAAACATTCAGTACTTC
CASSPVLGLAGDKNIQYF
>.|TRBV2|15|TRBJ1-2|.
TGTGCCAGCAGAAGTAGGATAAGGAAGGAGAGTGGCTACACCTTC
CASRSRIRKESGYTF
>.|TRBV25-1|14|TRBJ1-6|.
TGTGCCAGCAGTGATCAGGGTTTCTATTCACCCCTCCACTTT
CASSDQGFYSPLHF
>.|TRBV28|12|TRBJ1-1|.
TGTGCCAGCAGTTTACGGGGGAGCGAAGCTTTCTTT
CASSLRGSEAFF
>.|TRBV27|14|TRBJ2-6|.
TGTGCCAGCAGTTTACAGTCTGGGGCCAACGTCCTGACTTTC
CASSLQSGANVLTF
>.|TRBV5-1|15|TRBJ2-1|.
TGCGCCAGCAGCTTAGAGAACAGGGTTCACAATGAGCAGTTCTTC
CASSLENRVHNEQFF
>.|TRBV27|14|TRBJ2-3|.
TGTGCCAGCAGTTCCCCTAGCGATCCTGATACGCAGTATTTT
CASSSPSDPDTQYF
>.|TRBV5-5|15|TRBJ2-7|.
TGTGCCAGCAGCTTGCGACTAGGGGATTCCTACGAGCAGTACTTC
CASSLRLGDSYEQYF
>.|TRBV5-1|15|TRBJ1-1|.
TGCGCCAGCAGCTTGACCCAGGGCGTAATCTCTGAAGCTTTCTTT
CASSLTQGVISEAFF
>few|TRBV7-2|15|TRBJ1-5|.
TGTGCCAGCAGCTTAGCAGCGTATAGCAATCAGCCCCAGCATTTT
CASSLAAYSNQPQHF
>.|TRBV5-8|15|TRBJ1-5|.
TGTGCCAGCAGCTTGGGAACAGGAACAGGTCAGCCCCAGCATTTT
CASSLGTGTGQPQHF
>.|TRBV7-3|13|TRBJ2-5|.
TGTGCCAGCAGCGCCTACTACCAAGAGACCCAGTACTTC
CASSAYYQETQYF
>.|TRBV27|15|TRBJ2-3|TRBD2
TGTGCCAGCAGCCGGCGGGGGGGCCTTACAGATACGCAGTATTTT
CASSRRGGLTDTQYF
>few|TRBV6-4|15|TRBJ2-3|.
TGTGCCAGCAGTGACTCCTCAGGTGCATCAGATACGCAGTATTTT
CASSDSSGASDTQYF
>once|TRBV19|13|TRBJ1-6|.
TGTGCCAGTAGTACCGTAGGGGATTCACCCCTCCACTTT
CASSTVGDSPLHF
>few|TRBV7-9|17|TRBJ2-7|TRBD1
TGTGCCAGCAGCGCTACCGACAGGGGGCTTCCCTCCTACGAGCAGTACTTC
CASSATDRGLPSYEQYF
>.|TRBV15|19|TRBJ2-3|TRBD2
TGTGCCACCAGCAGAGGATCTAGCGGGGGCCGTGCTAGCACAGATACGCAGTATTTT
CATSRGSSGGRASTDTQYF
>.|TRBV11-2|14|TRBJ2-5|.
TGTGCCAGCAGCTTAGATTTAGTAGCCGGGACCCAGTACTTC
CASSLDLVAGTQYF
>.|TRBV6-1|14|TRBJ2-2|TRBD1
TGTGCCAGCAGGAGGGACAGTTCTACCGGGGAGCTGTTTTTT
CASRRDSSTGELFF
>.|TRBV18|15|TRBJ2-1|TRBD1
TGTGCCAGCTCACTGGGACAGCCTTCCTACAATGAGCAGTTCTTC
CASSLGQPSYNEQFF
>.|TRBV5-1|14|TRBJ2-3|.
TGCGCCAGCAGCTTGGGGGCCCCCACAGATACGCAGTATTTT
CASSLGAPTDTQYF
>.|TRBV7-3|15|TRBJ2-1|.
TGTGCCAGCAGCTCCCTACCGGGATCCTACAATGAGCAGTTCTTC
CASSSLPGSYNEQFF
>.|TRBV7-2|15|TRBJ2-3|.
TGTGCCAGCAGAAGGACTACCGAGAGCACAGATACGCAGTATTTT
CASRRTTESTDTQYF
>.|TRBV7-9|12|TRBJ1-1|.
TGTGTAGGGCGGACAGATCACACTGAAGCTTTCTTT
CVGRTDHTEAFF
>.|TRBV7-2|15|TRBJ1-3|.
TGTGCCAGCAGCTTATACAGGAGTCCTGGAAACACCATATATTTT
CASSLYRSPGNTIYF
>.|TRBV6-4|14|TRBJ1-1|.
TGTGCCAGCAGTCCGGGAGGGGTTAGCACTGAAGCTTTCTTT
CASSPGGVSTEAFF
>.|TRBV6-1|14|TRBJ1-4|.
TGTGCCAGCAGAGGGGAAGGAAACGATGAAAAACTGTTTTTT
CASRGEGNDEKLFF
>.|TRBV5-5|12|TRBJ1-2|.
TGTGCCAGCAGGCAGGGGAGCTATGGCTACACCTTC
CASRQGSYGYTF
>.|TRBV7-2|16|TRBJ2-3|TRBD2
TGTGCCAGCAGCTTGATAGCGGGGGGGCGAGCAGATACGCAGTATTTT
CASSLIAGGRADTQYF
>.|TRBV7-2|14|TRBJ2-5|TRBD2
TGTGCCAGCCTCCGGGGGGGAGGGACAGAGACCCAGTACTTC
CASLRGGGTETQYF
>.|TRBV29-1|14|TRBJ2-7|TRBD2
TGCAGCGTTTCTGGGACTAGCGGTCCCTACGAGCAGTACTTC
CSVSGTSGPYEQYF
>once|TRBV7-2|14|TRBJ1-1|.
TGTGCCAGCAGCTTAATGTCCGTGAACACTGAAGCTTTCTTT
CASSLMSVNTEAFF
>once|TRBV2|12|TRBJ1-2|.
TGTGCCAGCAGTGAAGTAGTCTATGGCTACACCTTC
CASSEVVYGYTF
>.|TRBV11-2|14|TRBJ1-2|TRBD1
TGTGCCAGCAGCCTAACTGGACAGGGGAGTGGCTACACCTTC
CASSLTGQGSGYTF